A single T cell receptor beta chain is shown here with its context. Its antigen remains unknown. Pooling of second doses given at about 4 or about 12 weeks was done. Profiled with immunoSEQ multiplex PCR; TCRdb holds only in-frame clones, not every one. Of around 160,000 clones listed, 85% to 95% are singletons. This CDR3 is built from 14 residues. Trimming took off 0 bases at V and 5 bases at J, with 10 bases between the two ends. The V gene's germline CDR1 is MNHEY and CDR2 SVGAGI. This sample stems from a study of T cell responses to AZD1222 COVID-19 vaccine. Overall study findings and caveats: Spike-specific TCR breadth and depth were elevated following two AZD1222 doses. Clonal diversity may have been underestimated, and the donors were mostly white British, with more females than males. None of the repertoires were sampled until the peak T cell response had passed.

The V gene is TRBV6-5, the J gene TRBJ2-5; a possible D gene is TRBD2 (5 bases). The receptor's source is an adult who received the AZD1222 COVID-19 vaccine. Sequences were derived from peripheral blood, sampled 28 days after the second AZD1222 dose. Here the CDR3 DNA reads TGTGCCAGCAGTTACTCACTAGGTGGGGAGACCCAGTACTTC. As protein: CASSYSLGGETQYF.